The rows below give T cell receptor beta chains drawn from one sample of a study of T cells after yellow fever vaccination. TCRdb passed the 5' RACE reads through MiXCR, listing each CDR3 protein once. The sample comprises about 85,000 distinct CDR3 sequences, more than 10% of which are singletons, and 20% to 25% rests with the top ten. Sequencing used CD8+ T cells not binding an NS4B(214-222) dextramer, sorted from PBMCs, obtained about 21 days after the first yellow fever vaccination. These receptors came from a man younger than 30 who received the YFV17D yellow fever vaccine. The CDR3 runs from the conserved cysteine through the conserved F or W. Fields, in order: V gene, J gene, D gene, clone size, CDR3 protein, CDR3 DNA. The D gene is left open where the match is weak. Only part of the rows carry a size: once, few, many, or a class if the clone is expanded.

v_call: TRBV12-3/TRBV12-4; j_call: TRBJ1-2; d_call: -; clone_size: -; cdr3_aa: CASSLVGGRTDGYTF; cdr3_nt: TGTGCCAGCAGTTTAGTAGGGGGGCGAACGGATGGCTACACCTTC
v_call: TRBV12-3/TRBV12-4; j_call: TRBJ2-2; d_call: -; clone_size: -; cdr3_aa: CASSPGVVAGELFF; cdr3_nt: TGTGCCAGCAGCCCGGGGGTAGTAGCCGGGGAGCTGTTTTTT
v_call: TRBV15; j_call: TRBJ2-7; d_call: -; clone_size: -; cdr3_aa: CATSLALGLSSYEQYF; cdr3_nt: TGTGCCACCAGCCTTGCCCTTGGACTTAGCTCCTACGAGCAGTACTTC
v_call: TRBV14; j_call: TRBJ2-3; d_call: TRBD2; clone_size: -; cdr3_aa: CASSGGTSVQITDTQYF; cdr3_nt: TGTGCCAGCAGCGGAGGGACTAGCGTACAAATCACAGATACGCAGTATTTT
v_call: TRBV27; j_call: TRBJ2-4; d_call: -; clone_size: few; cdr3_aa: CASSLGGGSNIQYF; cdr3_nt: TGTGCCAGCAGTTTAGGGGGAGGATCCAACATTCAGTACTTC
v_call: TRBV3-1; j_call: TRBJ2-7; d_call: -; clone_size: -; cdr3_aa: CASSQGALTYEQYF; cdr3_nt: TGTGCCAGCAGCCAAGGGGCTCTTACCTACGAGCAGTACTTC
v_call: TRBV6-1; j_call: TRBJ2-5; d_call: -; clone_size: -; cdr3_aa: CASSELVETQYF; cdr3_nt: TGTGCCAGCAGTGAACTGGTAGAGACCCAGTACTTC
v_call: TRBV24-1; j_call: TRBJ2-7; d_call: TRBD1; clone_size: -; cdr3_aa: CATSDRGHRWSAYEQYF; cdr3_nt: TGTGCCACCAGTGACAGGGGGCATCGGTGGTCCGCGTACGAGCAGTACTTC
v_call: TRBV29-1; j_call: TRBJ1-3; d_call: TRBD1; clone_size: -; cdr3_aa: CSVGGQETGNTIYF; cdr3_nt: TGCAGCGTTGGGGGACAGGAGACTGGAAACACCATATATTTT
v_call: TRBV4-1; j_call: TRBJ2-1; d_call: TRBD2; clone_size: few; cdr3_aa: CASSQDSGGAGEQFF; cdr3_nt: TGCGCCAGCAGCCAAGATTCCGGGGGGGCCGGTGAGCAGTTCTTC